This T cell receptor beta chain was recorded in a study of CXCR3-negative and CXCR3-positive naive CD8 T cells. Study results and limitations: CXCR3 levels fell partly with cryopreservation; most assays relied on fresh PBMCs. Against CXCR3-negative naive cells, CXCR3-positive naive cells showed more hydrophobic TRB CDR3s.

This CDR3 is 15 amino acids long. Germline loops: CDR1 LGHNA, CDR2 YNFKEQ. Comment on this clonotype: Its cognate antigen is unknown.

UMI labels and 5' RACE were used to prepare the TRB cDNA libraries. TCRdb re-called the 5' RACE reads; every CDR3 protein appears as one record, without DNA. Its table lists about 5,900 distinct CDR3 sequences. This TCR was sampled from a human donor in good health. Some clones in this sample may be carry-over from other donors' samples. The chain has TRBV4-2 and TRBJ2-5; TCRdb selects TRBD1, and the lack of DNA leaves this call unchecked. The specimen was naive CXCR3- CD8+ T cells from blood. This sample's subset: CD45RO-CCR7+CD27+CD95- naive CD8+ T cells lacking CXCR3 (TNR3-). This CDR3 reads CASSQDSQIRGTQYF.